The 12 T cell receptor beta chains below all came from one sample that was sequenced in a study of blood T cell repertoires in COVID-19. Generated by immunoSEQ multiplex PCR, the TCRdb table keeps only in-frame clones and is missing some. The table records about 190,000 clones, 70% to 90% of them present only once. What was sequenced was peripheral blood. All receptors come from a man in his sixties with active or convalescent COVID-19.

This chain links TRBV23-1 with TRBJ1-5; 8 nucleotides agree with TRBD1. TRBV23-1 is annotated as an ORF whose role is uncertain. Unmatched junction bases numbered 14, after V lost 4 bases and J lost 6 bases. The CDR3 length is 17 residues. CDR3 loop: CASSPEQTGGKGQPQHF. The DNA for the CDR3 is TGCGCCAGCAGTCCGGAGCAAACAGGGGGAAAGGGTCAGCCCCAGCATTTT.

This clone was found a few times. J is TRBJ1-2 and V is TRBV27; D possibly corresponds to TRBD1 (5 bases). The CDR3 contains 15 residues. The V and J ends lost 3 bases and 1 base respectively, with 12 bases between them. Germline V gene data show CDR1 as MNHEY and CDR2 as SMNVEV (reference sequence). The CDR3 sequence: CASSFPRVINYGYTF. The CDR3 DNA sequence: TGTGCCAGCAGTTTCCCCAGGGTAATTAACTATGGCTACACCTTC.

This chain uses TRBV5-1 with TRBJ2-3; 11 positions match TRBD2. The trim removed 1 base at V and 3 bases at J, leaving 10 bases unmatched. This CDR3 is built from 18 residues. CDR1 and CDR2 from the germline V gene are SGHRS and YFSETQ. The CDR3 loop is CASSLPLLAGAGTDTQYF. CDR3 nucleotide sequence: TGCGCCAGCAGCTTGCCCCTACTAGCGGGGGCCGGGACAGATACGCAGTATTTT.

V usage is TRBV6-5 and J usage is TRBJ1-2; 8 nucleotides match TRBD1. Trimming cost V 5 bases and J 4 bases; bases outside gene matches: 6. Per the germline V gene, CDR1 is MNHEY and CDR2 is SVGAGI. The CDR3 sequence is 14 residues long. The CDR3 protein is CASSRGQALYGYTF. CDR3 coding DNA: TGTGCCAGCAGTAGGGGACAGGCCCTCTATGGCTACACCTTC.

The chain joins TRBV6-5 to TRBJ2-7; D ambiguous. The CDR3 totals 14 residues. V was shortened by 6 bases and J by 4 bases, with 16 bases between the two germline ends. From germline, CDR1 is MNHEY and CDR2 SVGAGI. The CDR3 region is CASRPRVDLYEQYF. CDR3 DNA sequence: TGTGCCAGCAGACCTCGGGTAGATTTGTACGAGCAGTACTTC.

This sequence joins TRBV29-1 and TRBJ2-5, with TRBD1 identical over 7 bases. Germline V lookup: CDR1 SQVTM, CDR2 ANQGSEA. This CDR3 region has 13 residues. V was pared by 4 bases and J by 2 bases, with 4 bases of the junction left unmatched. The CDR3 loop reads CSVGYRGQETQYF. The CDR3 DNA is TGCAGCGTTGGGTACAGGGGACAAGAGACCCAGTACTTC.

The V call is TRBV9, the J call TRBJ1-2; 10 nucleotides line up with TRBD1. Looked up from germline, CDR1 is SGDLS and CDR2 is YYNGEE. V lost 2 bases and J lost 7; bases outside the gene matches: 2. This CDR3 region has 13 residues. CDR3 nucleotide sequence: TGTGCCAGCAGCGTGACAGGGGGCGGTGGCTACACCTTC. Translating it yields CASSVTGGGGYTF.

V usage is TRBV4-1 and J usage is TRBJ2-3; TRBD2 agrees at 8 bases. Germline V lookup: CDR1 MGHRA, CDR2 YSYEKL. Trimming took 4 bases from V and 1 from J; bases not matched to a gene: 7. CDR3 size: 16 residues. CDR3 bases: TGCGCCAGCAGCCTCTACCTGCGGGGGGGCACAGATACGCAGTATTTT. Translation gives CASSLYLRGGTDTQYF.

V usage is TRBV2 and J usage is TRBJ2-1; a weak D match, TRBD1 (6 bases). The germline CDR1 and CDR2 sequences are SNHLY and FYNNEI. V lost 2 bases and J lost 5, with 13 bases in between. The CDR3 loop spans 15 amino acids. The CDR3 nucleotides read TGTGCCAGCAGTGAATCAGGGGCCCCCAACAATGAGCAGTTCTTC. Translating gives CASSESGAPNNEQFF.

V is TRBV6-5 and J is TRBJ2-3, with 8 bases identical to TRBD2. The V and J ends lost 6 bases and 4 bases, in that order; junction bases with no gene match: 9. CDR1 MNHEY and CDR2 SVGAGI come from the germline V gene. CDR3 size: 15 residues. DNA for the CDR3: TGTGCCAGCAGAGTAGCGGGGCAACCGGCAGATACGCAGTATTTT. Its protein product is CASRVAGQPADTQYF.

V and J are TRBV7-9 and TRBJ2-1, with TRBD2 matching 9 bases. The CDR3 contains 15 residues. In germline, CDR1 is SEHNR, CDR2 FQNEAQ (reference sequence). Germline trimming cut 4 bases from V and 1 base from J; bases unmatched to any gene: 2. This CDR3 is CASSWSGGSYNEQFF. As DNA, the CDR3 is TGTGCCAGCAGCTGGAGCGGGGGGTCCTACAATGAGCAGTTCTTC. Full variable domain (remainder filled in from reference TRBV7-9 and TRBJ2-1): DTGVSQNPRHKITKRGQNVTFRCDPISEHNRLYWYRQTLGQGPEFLTYFQNEAQLEKSRLLSDRFSAERPKGSFSTLEIQRTEQGDSAMYLCASSWSGGSYNEQFFGPGTRLTVL.

This CDR3 is CASSLAGTSGGTGELFF. The CDR3 DNA sequence: TGCGCCAGCAGCTTAGCTGGGACTAGCGGGGGCACCGGGGAGCTGTTTTTT. The rearrangement joins TRBV5-1 to TRBJ2-2; 14 positions agree with TRBD2. Trimming removed 2 bases from V and 4 bases from J; junction bases left unmatched: 4. This CDR3 is built from 17 residues. CDR1 and CDR2 from the germline V gene are SGHRS and YFSETQ. Full variable domain (outside the CDR3, taken from reference TRBV5-1 and TRBJ2-2): KAGVTQTPRYLIKTRGQQVTLSCSPISGHRSVSWYQQTPGQGLQFLFEYFSETQRNKGNFPGRFSGRQFSNSRSEMNVSTLELGDSALYLCASSLAGTSGGTGELFFGEGSRLTVL.